A single T cell receptor beta chain is shown here with its context. The antigen remains undetermined. This sample stems from a study of cytomegalovirus exposure and HLA in healthy donors. Data came from immunoSEQ multiplex PCR; TCRdb stores just in-frame clones and leaves some out. The data contain 200,000 to 300,000 clones, around 85% of them singletons. Regarding the study as a whole: With high specificity and sensitivity, the classifier reportedly diagnosed cytomegalovirus status. The study listed around 150 cytomegalovirus-associated TCR beta chains.

The CDR3 totals 15 residues. Germline V lookup: CDR1 MNHEY, CDR2 SVGAGI. The ends were cut back, 0 bases at V and 8 bases at J, with 16 bases in the middle. Separation from the roughly 670-subject first cohort characterized the 120-subject validation cohort, to which the donors belonged. J is TRBJ2-5 and V is TRBV6-5, with a tentative D call TRBD2 (5 bases). The sequencing sample was made of PBMCs. This TCR came from a woman younger than 45 in good health and CMV-seropositive. CDR3 coding DNA: TGTGCCAGCAGTTACTCGCGGGCTCCAGCGCCCACCCAGTACTTC. Translation: CASSYSRAPAPTQYF.